The clone carrying this T cell receptor beta chain was seen a single time. The CDR3 is 12 residues long. Trimming stripped 3 bases from V and 9 bases from J, with 11 bases between. The germline V gene encodes CDR1 WSHSY and CDR2 SAAADI. The data stem from a study of blood T cell repertoires in COVID-19. Background on the study: The United States, Italy and Spain supplied acute and convalescent COVID-19 samples. From T cells, B-cell-depleted T cells, or PBMCs came the material, which was cDNA or gDNA.

Original processing methods: The authors estimated nucleated cell counts from reference gene primer amplification. Produced via immunoSEQ multiplex PCR; TCRdb's table is partial and in-frame only. D and trimming were read from the DNA, whereas the V and J calls and clone size are those reported in that table. The data hold 250,000 or so clones, with 75% to 90% observed a single time. The clonotype originates from a woman aged 40 to 50 who had recovered from COVID-19. The chain links TRBV10-2 to TRBJ1-1; a weak D match, TRBD1 (5 bases). Sequenced sample: peripheral blood. The CDR3 DNA sequence: TGCGCCAGCAGTGATCTCAGGGTAAAAGCTTTCTTT. Protein: CASSDLRVKAFF.